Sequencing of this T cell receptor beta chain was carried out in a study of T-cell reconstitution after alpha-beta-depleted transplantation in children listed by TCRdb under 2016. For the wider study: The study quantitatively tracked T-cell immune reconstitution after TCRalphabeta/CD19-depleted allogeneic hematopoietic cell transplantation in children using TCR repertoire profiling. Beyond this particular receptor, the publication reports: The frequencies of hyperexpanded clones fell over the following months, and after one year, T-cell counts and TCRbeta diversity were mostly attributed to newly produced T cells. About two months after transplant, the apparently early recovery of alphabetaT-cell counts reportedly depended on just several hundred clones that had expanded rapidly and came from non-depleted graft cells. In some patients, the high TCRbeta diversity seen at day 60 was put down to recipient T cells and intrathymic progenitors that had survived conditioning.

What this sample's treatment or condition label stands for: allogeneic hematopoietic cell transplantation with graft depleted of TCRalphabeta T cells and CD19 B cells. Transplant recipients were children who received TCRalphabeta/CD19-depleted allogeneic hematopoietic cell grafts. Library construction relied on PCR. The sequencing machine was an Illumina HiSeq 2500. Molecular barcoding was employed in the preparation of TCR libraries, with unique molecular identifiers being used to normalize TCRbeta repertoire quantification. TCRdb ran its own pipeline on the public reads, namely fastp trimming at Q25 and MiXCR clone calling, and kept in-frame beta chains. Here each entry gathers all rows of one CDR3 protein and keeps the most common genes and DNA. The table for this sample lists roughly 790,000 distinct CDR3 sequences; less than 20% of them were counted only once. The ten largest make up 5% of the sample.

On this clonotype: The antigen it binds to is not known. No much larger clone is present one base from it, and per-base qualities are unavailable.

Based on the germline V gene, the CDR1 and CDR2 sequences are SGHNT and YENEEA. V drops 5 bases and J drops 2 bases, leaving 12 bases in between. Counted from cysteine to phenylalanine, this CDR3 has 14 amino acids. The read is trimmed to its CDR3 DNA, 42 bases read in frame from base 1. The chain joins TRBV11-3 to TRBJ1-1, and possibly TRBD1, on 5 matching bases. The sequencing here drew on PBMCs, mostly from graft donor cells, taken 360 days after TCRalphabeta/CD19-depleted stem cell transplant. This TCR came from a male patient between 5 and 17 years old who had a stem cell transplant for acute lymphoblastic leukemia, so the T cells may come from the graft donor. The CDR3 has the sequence CASSPWTSNTEAFF. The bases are TGTGCCAGCAGCCCTTGGACATCCAACACTGAAGCTTTCTTT.